The 26 T cell receptor beta chains listed next were all sequenced from one sample in a study of T cells after yellow fever vaccination (dated by TCRdb to between 2018 and 2020). Library creation used 5' RACE. Sequencing used an Illumina NovaSeq 6000. TCRdb passed the public sequencing reads through fastp at Q25 and MiXCR, retaining productive beta sequences. Every distinct CDR3 protein forms one entry, paired with its most common genes and DNA. The sample profile shows 350,000 to 450,000 distinct CDR3 sequences; approximately 19% of them were found once. The ten top clones hold roughly a sixth of the sample. According to the study, the label for this sample's treatment or condition signals: live attenuated yellow fever vaccine strain. Source: PBMCs, taken before the yellow fever booster vaccination. Receptor source: a man between 18 and 29 years old who received the YFV17D yellow fever vaccine.

J is TRBJ1-5 and V is TRBV12-3 or TRBV12-4; TRBD1 is a possible D gene (6 bases). The ends were cut back, 6 bases at V and 4 bases at J, with 19 bases in the middle. This CDR3 contains 16 residues. Written as DNA, the CDR3 is TGTGCCAGCAGGGACAGCCGTAGAGACGAGAATCAGCCCCAGCATTTT. It yields the protein CASRDSRRDENQPQHF.

This clonotype was seen a handful of times. V and J are TRBV4-2 and TRBJ1-1; tentative D call: TRBD1 (6 bases). CDR1 and CDR2 from the germline V gene are LGHNA and YNFKEQ. Trimming stripped 0 bases from V and 1 base from J, with 15 bases between. There are 17 residues in the CDR3. The CDR3 region is CASSQDEGGWSNTEAFF. The CDR3 nucleotides are TGTGCCAGCAGCCAAGATGAGGGGGGTTGGTCGAACACTGAAGCTTTCTTT.

Here the CDR3 DNA reads TGCGCCAGCAGCCAAGCTTTATCTCTAGATACGCAGTATTTT. It encodes CASSQALSLDTQYF. The rearrangement joins TRBV4-1 to TRBJ2-3; D gene ambiguous. The CDR3 loop spans 14 amino acids. The V end was cut by 1 base, the J end by 5 bases, with 10 bases between. The germline V gene encodes CDR1 MGHRA and CDR2 YSYEKL.

This chain joins TRBV6-5 and TRBJ2-1; D ambiguous. The germline V gene encodes CDR1 MNHEY and CDR2 SVGAGI. CDR3 size: 13 residues. Between the trimmed V and J ends, which lost 5 bases and 6 bases, there was a span of 11 bases. In DNA, the CDR3 is TGTGCCAGCAGTAATGCAGGTAGCAATGAGCAGTTCTTC. Amino acids: CASSNAGSNEQFF.

V gene TRBV6-5 combines with J gene TRBJ1-2; D remains unclear. Looked up from germline, CDR1 is MNHEY and CDR2 is SVGAGI. The length of the CDR3 is 12 residues. The V and J ends lost 7 bases and 2 bases respectively, with 8 bases between them. The DNA of the CDR3 is TGTGCCAGCAACGGCCCCAACTATGGCTACACCTTC. This translates into CASNGPNYGYTF.

This clonotype was recorded at least ten times. V and J are TRBV7-9 and TRBJ1-1; the match to TRBD1 covers 8 bases. V dropped 2 bases and J dropped 1; count of bases not matched to a gene: 3. Germline V lookup: CDR1 SEHNR, CDR2 FQNEAQ (reference sequence). There are 15 residues in the CDR3. The CDR3 here is CASSLRGQGNTEAFF. The CDR3 DNA follows: TGTGCCAGCAGCTTACGAGGACAGGGGAACACTGAAGCTTTCTTT.

The table lists this clonotype with many counts. This chain uses TRBV12-3 or TRBV12-4 with TRBJ1-3; D is uncertain. The V gene lost 6 bases and the J gene lost 0 bases, with 3 bases spanning the gap. The CDR3 sequence is 12 residues long. For the CDR3, the DNA is TGTGCCAGCAGCCCCTCTGGAAACACCATATATTTT. This translates into CASSPSGNTIYF.

The J gene is TRBJ1-6, the V gene TRBV20-1; maybe TRBD1 (5 bases). The V gene lost 3 bases and the J gene lost 7 bases, with 10 bases spanning the gap. The CDR3 has 13 amino acids. The V gene's germline CDR1 is DFQATT and CDR2 SNEGSKA (reference sequence). The CDR3 sequence: CSARGEWNSPLHF. DNA for the CDR3: TGCAGTGCTAGGGGGGAATGGAATTCACCCCTCCACTTT.

This clonotype was detected only a few times. The chain is built from TRBV12-3 or TRBV12-4 and TRBJ1-4; D is unclear. The V end was cut by 8 bases, the J end by 0 bases, with 13 bases between. This CDR3 is built from 15 residues. The CDR3 loop is CASRRSAATNEKLFF. The DNA for the CDR3 is TGTGCCAGCCGTAGGAGCGCTGCAACTAATGAAAAACTGTTTTTT.

J is TRBJ2-7 and V is TRBV11-2, with a possible D match to TRBD2 (5 bases). With 5 bases removed from V and 7 bases from J, the gap between germline ends came to 12 bases. The germline V gene has CDR1 SGHAT and CDR2 FQNNGV. The CDR3 runs 12 residues. The CDR3: CASSKAGREQYF. CDR3 bases: TGTGCCAGCAGCAAGGCGGGTCGTGAGCAGTACTTC.

In this sample, this clonotype turned up many times. V is TRBV4-3 and J is TRBJ2-3; D is unresolved. CDR1 and CDR2 (germline): LGHNA, YSLEER. This CDR3 comprises 13 residues. V lost 1 base, J lost 3 bases, and 5 bases lay in between. The CDR3 protein is CASSQVGTDTQYF. In DNA form, the CDR3 reads TGCGCCAGCAGCCAAGTAGGGACAGATACGCAGTATTTT.

The chain links TRBV6-6 to TRBJ1-2, with TRBD1 as a possible D gene (6 bases). V was trimmed by 4 bases and J by 1 base, leaving 10 bases between them. Germline CDR1 MNHNY, CDR2 SVGAGI (reference sequence). This CDR3 comprises 14 residues. The CDR3 DNA reads TGTGCCAGCAGTTGGGACACTCTTAACTATGGCTACACCTTC. This encodes CASSWDTLNYGYTF.

The chain uses TRBV5-1 and TRBJ2-3; 10 nucleotides align to TRBD1. J was trimmed by 0 bases and V by 4 bases; bases with no gene match: 5. Germline lookup yields CDR1 SGHRS and CDR2 YFSETQ. CDR3 length equals 16 residues. CDR3 protein: CASSPGQGSSTDTQYF. The CDR3 bases are TGCGCCAGCAGCCCGGGACAGGGGTCTAGCACAGATACGCAGTATTTT.

This clonotype has more than one count but fewer than ten. Compared with germline, one end of the junction differs, possibly owing to a read error. The rearrangement uses TRBV7-7 and TRBJ2-2; no clear D gene. CDR3 length: 13 residues. CDR1 and CDR2 from the germline V gene are SSHAT and FNYEAQ (reference sequence). The CDR3 here is CASSSMNPGELFF. The CDR3 nucleotides are TGTGCTAGCAGCTCGATGAACCCCGGGGAGCTGTTTTTT.

CDR3 sequence reads: CASSPHDGNTIYF. DNA for the CDR3: TGTGCCAGCAGCCCGCACGATGGAAACACCATATATTTT. V and J are TRBV7-2 and TRBJ1-3; no definite D call. The V gene lost 5 bases and the J gene lost 3 bases, with 8 bases spanning the gap. Germline V gene sequence: CDR1 SGHTA, CDR2 FQGNSA. CDR3 length: 13 residues.

The chain carries TRBV12-3 or TRBV12-4 and TRBJ2-5; 8 bases fit TRBD2. This CDR3 is 15 amino acids long. Trimming at V came to 5 bases and at J to 1 base, leaving 6 bases not matched to a gene. CDR3 DNA sequence: TGTGCCAGCAGTCAGACTAGCGCAGGCCAAGAGACCCAGTACTTC. It yields the protein CASSQTSAGQETQYF.

This clonotype has more than one count but fewer than ten. The chain is built from TRBV20-1 and TRBJ2-5, with TRBD2 identical over 11 bases. V trimming: 6 bases; J trimming: 7 bases; junction bases outside the gene matches: 7. Germline lookup yields CDR1 DFQATT and CDR2 SNEGSKA (reference sequence). This CDR3 is 13 amino acids long. CDR3 sequence (DNA): TGCAGTGCCGAACTAGCGGGGGCCGGGACCCAGTACTTC. Its protein product is CSAELAGAGTQYF.

CDR3 protein: CAISDGGYEQYV. The CDR3 DNA is TGTGCCATCAGTGATGGAGGGTACGAGCAGTACGTC. This rearrangement joins TRBV10-3 to TRBJ2-7; D may be TRBD2 (6 bases). The V and J ends lost 3 bases and 4 bases respectively, with 7 bases between them. Per germline, CDR1 ENHRY and CDR2 SYGVKD. The CDR3 has 12 residues.

This clonotype was counted between two and nine times. The chain's CDR3 is CASSAPGSRGSPLHF. CDR3 sequence (DNA): TGTGCCAGCAGCGCCCCCGGGTCGAGGGGGTCACCCCTCCACTTT. V gene TRBV9 combines with J gene TRBJ1-6; TRBD1 is a possible D gene (6 bases). The CDR3 covers 15 residues. V was clipped by 3 bases and J by 10 bases, with 17 bases between them. The germline CDR1 and CDR2 sequences are SGDLS and YYNGEE. The full variable domain, its missing parts supplied by reference TRBV9 and TRBJ1-6, is DSGVTQTPKHLITATGQRVTLRCSPRSGDLSVYWYQQSLDQGLQFLIQYYNGEERAKGNILERFSAQQFPDLHSELNLSSLELGDSALYFCASSAPGSRGSPLHFGNGTRLTVT.

The rearrangement joins TRBV20-1 to TRBJ1-2; TRBD1 is a possible D gene (5 bases). This CDR3 has 13 residues. Trimming left V 4 bases short and J 6 bases short, with 15 bases between. Germline V CDR1 and CDR2: DFQATT, SNEGSKA (reference sequence). The CDR3: CSAIGSGGNGYTF. The CDR3 DNA sequence: TGCAGTGCTATAGGGTCGGGGGGGAATGGCTACACCTTC.

The chain employs TRBV20-1 and TRBJ2-7, with D perhaps assigned TRBD1 or TRBD2 (5 bases each). Germline V CDR1 and CDR2: DFQATT, SNEGSKA (reference sequence). The germline V and J ends were trimmed by 3 bases and 2 bases, with 14 bases remaining between them. The CDR3 spans 14 residues. CDR3 DNA: TGCAGTGCTAGCCCCGGGGCCCGCCCCTACGAGCAGTACGTC. This encodes CSASPGARPYEQYV.

The rearrangement joins TRBV6-1 to TRBJ2-7; the D call may be TRBD1 or TRBD2 (5 bases each). Germline V CDR1 and CDR2: MNHNS, SASEGT. Between the trimmed V and J ends, which lost 8 bases and 4 bases, there was a span of 15 bases. The CDR3 sequence is 13 residues long. DNA for the CDR3: TGTGCCAGCGAGGGGAAAGTAGGGTACGAGCAGTACTTC. Translated: CASEGKVGYEQYF.

This clonotype has only a few counts. The chain recombines TRBV7-2 with TRBJ2-1; D gene unclear. Germline CDR1 is SGHTA and CDR2 is FQGNSA. The germline V and J ends were trimmed by 4 bases and 1 base, with 17 bases remaining between them. This CDR3 spans 17 amino acids. DNA of the CDR3: TGTGCCAGCAGCTCTCCCCCATCTATGAGTTCCTACAATGAGCAGTTCTTC. It specifies CASSSPPSMSSYNEQFF.

This clonotype was counted only a few times. The gene calls are TRBV12-3 or TRBV12-4 and TRBJ2-1; D may match TRBD1 or TRBD2 (5 bases each). The germline V and J ends were trimmed by 3 bases and 8 bases, with 8 bases remaining between them. The CDR3 spans 12 residues. CDR3 coding DNA: TGTGCCAGCAGTTTCGGGACGGATGAGCAGTTCTTC. It codes for CASSFGTDEQFF.

Only a few counts were recorded for this clonotype. The chain links TRBV27 to TRBJ1-5; 10 nucleotides align to TRBD1. Germline trimming cut 4 bases from V and 7 bases from J; bases unmatched to any gene: 7. CDR3 size: 15 residues. Germline V lookup: CDR1 MNHEY, CDR2 SMNVEV (reference sequence). The CDR3 DNA is TGTGCCAGCAGTTCGACGGGACAGGGGAGGCAGCCCCAGCATTTT. As protein: CASSSTGQGRQPQHF.

The chain employs TRBV12-3 or TRBV12-4 and TRBJ2-1, with 9 bases fitting TRBD2. The CDR3 totals 15 residues. J lost 12 bases, V lost 6 bases, and 15 bases had no gene match. The CDR3: CASSQAGLAGYGQFF. Here the CDR3 DNA reads TGTGCCAGCAGCCAAGCGGGTCTAGCGGGATATGGGCAGTTCTTC.